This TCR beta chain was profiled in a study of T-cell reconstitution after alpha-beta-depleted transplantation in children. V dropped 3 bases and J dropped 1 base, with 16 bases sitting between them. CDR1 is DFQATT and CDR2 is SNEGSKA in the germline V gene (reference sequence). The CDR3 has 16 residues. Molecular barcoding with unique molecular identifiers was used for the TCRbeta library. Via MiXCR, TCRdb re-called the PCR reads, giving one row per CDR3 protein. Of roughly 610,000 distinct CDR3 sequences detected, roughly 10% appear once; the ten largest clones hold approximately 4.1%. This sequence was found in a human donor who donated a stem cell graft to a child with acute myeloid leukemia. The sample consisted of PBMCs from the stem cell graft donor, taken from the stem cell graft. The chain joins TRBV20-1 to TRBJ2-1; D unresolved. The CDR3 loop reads CSARGSPRLSYNEQFF. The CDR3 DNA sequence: TGCAGTGCTAGGGGTAGCCCCCGTCTGTCCTACAATGAGCAGTTCTTC.